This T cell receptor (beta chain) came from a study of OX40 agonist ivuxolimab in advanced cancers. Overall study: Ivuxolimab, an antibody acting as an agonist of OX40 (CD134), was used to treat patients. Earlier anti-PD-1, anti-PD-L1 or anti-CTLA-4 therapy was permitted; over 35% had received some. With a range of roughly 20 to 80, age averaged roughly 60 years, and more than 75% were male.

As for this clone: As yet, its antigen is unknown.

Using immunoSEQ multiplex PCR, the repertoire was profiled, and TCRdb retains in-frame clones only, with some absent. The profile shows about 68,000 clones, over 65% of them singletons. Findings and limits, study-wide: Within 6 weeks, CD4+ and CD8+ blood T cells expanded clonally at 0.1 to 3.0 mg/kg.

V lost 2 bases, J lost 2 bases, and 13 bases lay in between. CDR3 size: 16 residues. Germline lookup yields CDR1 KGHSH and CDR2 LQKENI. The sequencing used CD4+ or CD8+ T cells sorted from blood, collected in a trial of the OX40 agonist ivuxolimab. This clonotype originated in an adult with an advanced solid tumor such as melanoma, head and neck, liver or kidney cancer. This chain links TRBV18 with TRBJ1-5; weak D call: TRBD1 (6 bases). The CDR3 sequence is CASSPMGAGGNQPQHF. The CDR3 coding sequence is TGTGCCAGCTCACCAATGGGGGCAGGTGGCAATCAGCCCCAGCATTTT. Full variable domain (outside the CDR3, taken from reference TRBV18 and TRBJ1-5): NAGVMQNPRHLVRRRGQEARLRCSPMKGHSHVYWYRQLPEEGLKFMVYLQKENIIDESGMPKERFSAEFPKEGPSILRIQQVVRGDSAAYFCASSPMGAGGNQPQHFGDGTRLSIL.